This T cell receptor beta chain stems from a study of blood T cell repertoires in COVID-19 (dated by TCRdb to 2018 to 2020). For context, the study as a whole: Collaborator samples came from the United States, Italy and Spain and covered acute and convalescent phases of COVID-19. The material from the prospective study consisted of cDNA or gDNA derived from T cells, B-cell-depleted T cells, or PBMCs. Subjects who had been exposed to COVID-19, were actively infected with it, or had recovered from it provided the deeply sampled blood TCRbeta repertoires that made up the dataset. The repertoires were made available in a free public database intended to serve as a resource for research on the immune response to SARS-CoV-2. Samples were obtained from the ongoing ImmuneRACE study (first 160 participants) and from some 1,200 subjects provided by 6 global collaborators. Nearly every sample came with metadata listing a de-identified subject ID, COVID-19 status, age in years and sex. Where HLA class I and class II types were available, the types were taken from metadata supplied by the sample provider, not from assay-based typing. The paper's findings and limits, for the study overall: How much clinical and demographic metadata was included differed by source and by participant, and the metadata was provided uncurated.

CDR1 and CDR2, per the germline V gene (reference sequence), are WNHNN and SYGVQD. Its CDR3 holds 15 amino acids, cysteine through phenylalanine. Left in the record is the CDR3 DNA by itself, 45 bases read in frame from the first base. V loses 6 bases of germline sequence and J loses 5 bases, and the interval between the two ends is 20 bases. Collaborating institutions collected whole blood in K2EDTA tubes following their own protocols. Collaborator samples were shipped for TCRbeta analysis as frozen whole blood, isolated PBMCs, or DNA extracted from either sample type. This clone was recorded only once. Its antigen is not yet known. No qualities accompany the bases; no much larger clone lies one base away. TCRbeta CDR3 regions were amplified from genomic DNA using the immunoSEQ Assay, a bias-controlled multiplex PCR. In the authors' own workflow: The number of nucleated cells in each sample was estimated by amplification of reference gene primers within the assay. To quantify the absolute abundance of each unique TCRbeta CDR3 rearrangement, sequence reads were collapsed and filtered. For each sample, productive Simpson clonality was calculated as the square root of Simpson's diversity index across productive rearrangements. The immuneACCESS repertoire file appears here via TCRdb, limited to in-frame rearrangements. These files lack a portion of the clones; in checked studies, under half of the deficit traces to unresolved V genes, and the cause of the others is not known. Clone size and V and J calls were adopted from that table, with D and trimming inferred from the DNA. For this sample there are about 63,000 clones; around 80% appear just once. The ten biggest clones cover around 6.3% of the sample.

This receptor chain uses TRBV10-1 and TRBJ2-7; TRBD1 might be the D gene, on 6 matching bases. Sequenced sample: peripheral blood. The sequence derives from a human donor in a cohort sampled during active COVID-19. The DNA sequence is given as TGCGCCAGCAGAGCAACAGGGAGTTTGCTCCACGAGCAGTACTTC. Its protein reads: CASRATGSLLHEQYF.